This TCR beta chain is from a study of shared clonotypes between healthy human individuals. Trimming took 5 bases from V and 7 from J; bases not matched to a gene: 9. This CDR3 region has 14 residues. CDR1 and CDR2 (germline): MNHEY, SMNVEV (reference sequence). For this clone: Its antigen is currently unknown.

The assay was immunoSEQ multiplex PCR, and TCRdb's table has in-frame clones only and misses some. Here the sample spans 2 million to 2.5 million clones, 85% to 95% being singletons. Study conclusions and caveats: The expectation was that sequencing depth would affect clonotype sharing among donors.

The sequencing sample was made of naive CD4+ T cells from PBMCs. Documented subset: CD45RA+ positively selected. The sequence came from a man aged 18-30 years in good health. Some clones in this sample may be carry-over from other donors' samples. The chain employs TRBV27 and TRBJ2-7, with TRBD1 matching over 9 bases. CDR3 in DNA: TGTGCCAGCAGTCCGGGACAGGGTTACCCAGAGCAGTACTTC. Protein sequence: CASSPGQGYPEQYF.